The clone carrying this TCR beta chain was recorded only once. Its matching antigen is unknown. The data were taken from a study of regulatory T cells in long-lasting Graves disease. Building of the TCR beta libraries involved iRepertoire HTBI primers and Arm-PCR of CDR3 regions. As originally analysed: Spanning all samples, the identified segments comprised some 60 TRBV and around 15 TRBJ. MiXCR, applied by TCRdb to the multiplex PCR reads, yields one record per CDR3 protein. The V and J calls were not made by the authors but by TCRdb's processing. The sample yields about 430,000 distinct CDR3 sequences, around 16% seen once. Study-wide points: New patients shared over 900 public clonotypes, and persistent patients shared more, with 2,741.

Indicated time point: newly diagnosed GD, antithyroid drugs for less than 3 months. The authors made the TCR library using RNA they extracted from PBMCs. This sample also appeared in a second study, on T cells in Graves' hyperthyroidism and ophthalmopathy. This second study says: With the HTBI primer set, the TCR CDR3 went through a first round of RT-PCR.

The TCR was taken from a woman aged 40-49 years with Graves disease. Specimen: peripheral blood mononuclear cells (PBMCs), collected at new diagnosis, from a patient treated with antithyroid drugs.

CDR3 sequence: CASSLRGQSTDTQYF. The CDR3 DNA is TGTGCCAGCAGCTTAAGGGGACAGAGCACAGATACGCAGTATTTT. The rearrangement uses TRBV7-3 and TRBJ2-3; 7 bases fit TRBD1. Germline-derived CDR1 and CDR2 are SGHTA and FQGTGA. The CDR3 loop spans 15 amino acids. V shed 1 base and J 0 bases; nucleotides not matched to a gene: 1.